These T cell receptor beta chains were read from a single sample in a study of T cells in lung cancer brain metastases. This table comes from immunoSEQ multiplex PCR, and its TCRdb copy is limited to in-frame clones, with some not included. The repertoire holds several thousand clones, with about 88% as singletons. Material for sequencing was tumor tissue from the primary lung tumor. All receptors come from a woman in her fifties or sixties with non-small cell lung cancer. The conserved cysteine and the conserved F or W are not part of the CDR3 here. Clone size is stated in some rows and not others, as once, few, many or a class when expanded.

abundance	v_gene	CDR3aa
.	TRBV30	AWSRGGSATGELF
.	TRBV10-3	AISESSPETQY
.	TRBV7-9	ALGTVNTEAF
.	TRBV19	ASSIVRTATNTGELF
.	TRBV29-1	SVQPGLSSYEQY
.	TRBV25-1	ASSDREGGLLYNEQF
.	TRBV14	ASSQVSGDTGELF
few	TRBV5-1	ASSPTAGQETQY
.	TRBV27	ASSPLATGGREQY
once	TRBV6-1	ASSPQRQVQGYT
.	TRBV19	ASSIPRGGGAPISGANVLT
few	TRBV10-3	AISESLDSNEQF
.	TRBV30	AWSIGQVEETQY
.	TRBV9	ASSGNSGNTIY
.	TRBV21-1	ASNSYRGIYGYT
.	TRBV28	ASYRTGGGYEQY
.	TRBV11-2	ASSFRGAQNTGELF
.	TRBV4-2	ASSQSQGTGANVLT
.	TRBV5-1	ASSLANEQF
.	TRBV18	ASSPPLDWRSEQY
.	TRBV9	ASSVGAGRSTDTQY
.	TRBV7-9	ASSLDRVDTGELF
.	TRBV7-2	ASSPSRGELF
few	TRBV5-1	ASSLEAGYNEKLF
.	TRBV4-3	ASSQDGRGDTQY
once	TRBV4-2	ASKLETANTEAF
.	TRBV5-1	ASRIRRGSNTDTQY
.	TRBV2	ASSEQGMNEQY
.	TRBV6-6	ASSYDSIYGYT
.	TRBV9	ASSPDGLAAYNEQF
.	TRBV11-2	ASSSAANEQF
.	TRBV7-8	ASSLVVNEAF
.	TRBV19	ASSISMDRGRYEKLF
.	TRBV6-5	ASSYGPSGINEQF
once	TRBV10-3	AISPGLLLFSSIDTQY
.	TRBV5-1	ASSLRQASRTRELF
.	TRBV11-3	ASSVGAGGNTDTQY
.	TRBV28	ASSFAGGLAGDLGDEQY
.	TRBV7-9	ASSPVLGSGEKLF
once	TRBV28	ASSPQGLAETDEQF
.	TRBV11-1	ASSLPPYSYEQY
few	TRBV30	AWTPLGGQPQH
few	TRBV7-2	ASSLRASGIFQGTDTQY
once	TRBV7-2	ASSPAGGGYGELF
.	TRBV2	ASSDRSGRGETQY
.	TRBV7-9	ASSFTGGGELF
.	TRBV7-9	ASSLEPGGPETQY
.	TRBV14	ASSQDWRDRLVGELF
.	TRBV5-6	ASSLPGQETQY
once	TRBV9	ASSTRTDTGELF
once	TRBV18	ASSQGQGYNSPLH
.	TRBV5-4	ATGPEGKYNEQF
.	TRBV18	ASSPAREPQH
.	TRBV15	ATSRQGENYGYT
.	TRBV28	ASSFMYAEAF
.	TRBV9	ASSRRTVDAQPQH
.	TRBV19	ASRRQGLANVLT
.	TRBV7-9	ASSLGTVDGYT
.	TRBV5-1	ASSLGGSGNEQF
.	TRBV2	ATPLWTSLREQY